This TCR beta chain was observed in a study of T cell responses to AZD1222 COVID-19 vaccine. Per the germline V gene, CDR1 is SGHTA and CDR2 is FQGNSA. V was pared by 3 bases and J by 9 bases, with 10 bases of the junction left unmatched. The CDR3 is made up of 14 amino acids. Here immunoSEQ multiplex PCR was the method, and the copy in TCRdb shows in-frame clones only, minus some. The sample holds some 99,000 clones, 88% seen once. This chain joins TRBV7-2 and TRBJ2-7; 8 nucleotides align to TRBD1. The source was peripheral blood, collected on day 0 of MenACWY control vaccination. This sequence originates from an adult in good health. For the CDR3, the DNA is TGTGCCAGCAGCTTCCAGGACAGGGCGTATCTGCAGTACTTC. The encoded protein is CASSFQDRAYLQYF.